These 27 T cell receptor beta chains came from one sample sequenced in a study of lymphopenia after photon versus proton radiotherapy. The protocol was immunoSEQ multiplex PCR, while the TCRdb copy is restricted to in-frame clones and leaves out a portion. This table has about 83,000 clones, over 70% appearing once. Source: peripheral blood, taken from a patient treated with proton-based radiotherapy. These receptors originate from a man aged 60 to 75 with pancreatic cancer.

The J gene is TRBJ2-1, the V gene TRBV30; TRBD2 aligns across 9 bases. Trimming took 0 bases from V and 1 from J; bases not matched to a gene: 4. The CDR3 has 16 residues. Germline-derived CDR1 and CDR2 are GTSNPN and SVGIG (reference sequence). The CDR3 is CAWSVGSGRSYNEQFF. CDR3 nucleotides: TGTGCCTGGAGTGTCGGAAGCGGGAGGTCCTACAATGAGCAGTTCTTC. Drawing the rest from reference TRBV30 and TRBJ2-1, the complete variable domain is SQTIHQWPATLVQPVGSPLSLECTVEGTSNPNLYWYRQAAGRGLQLLFYSVGIGQISSEVPQNLSASRPQDRQFILSSKKLLLSDSGFYLCAWSVGSGRSYNEQFFGPGTRLTVL.

The chain is built from TRBV5-4 and TRBJ2-1, with D possibly TRBD2 on 5 matching bases. Germline CDR1 is SGHNT and CDR2 is YYREEE (reference sequence). With 0 bases removed from V and 7 bases from J, the gap between germline ends came to 11 bases. The CDR3 runs to 14 residues. CDR3: CASSLGNGKNEQFF. The DNA of the CDR3 is TGTGCCAGCAGCTTGGGTAACGGGAAAAATGAGCAGTTCTTC.

The gene calls are TRBV30 and TRBJ1-5, with D unclear. The CDR3 covers 13 residues. Germline values: CDR1 GTSNPN, CDR2 SVGIG (reference sequence). V was cut by 3 bases and J by 2 bases, with 8 bases left in between. The CDR3 DNA sequence: TGTGCCTGGAGCAGTTTGGGCAATCAGCCCCAGCATTTT. Its protein is CAWSSLGNQPQHF.

The count of this clone is one. V is TRBV2 and J is TRBJ2-5; TRBD2 matches 11 bases. CDR3 size: 15 residues. V lost 3 bases, J lost 3 bases, and 3 bases stayed unmatched. Germline-derived CDR1 and CDR2 are SNHLY and FYNNEI. CDR3 DNA: TGTGCCAGCAGTGACGGTAGCGGGAGGGAAGAGACCCAGTACTTC. This encodes CASSDGSGREETQYF.

This clone showed up just once. The sample contains more than one DNA sequence encoding this CDR3. V is TRBV6-6 and J is TRBJ1-4, with a weak D call TRBD1 (6 bases). This CDR3 has 11 residues. The V end lost 9 bases, the J end lost 8 bases, and 10 bases lay between the germline ends. Germline CDR1 reads MNHNY; CDR2 reads SVGAGI (reference sequence). The CDR3 sequence is CASRGGEKLFF. CDR3 coding DNA: TGTGCCAGTCGAGGGGGGGAAAAACTGTTTTTT.

This chain links TRBV18 with TRBJ2-1; no reliable D call. The CDR3 runs to 12 residues. V was cut by 2 bases and J by 9 bases, with 8 bases left in between. Germline V gives CDR1 KGHSH, CDR2 LQKENI. This chain's CDR3 is CASSPMALEQFF. The CDR3 bases are TGTGCCAGCTCACCAATGGCACTTGAGCAGTTCTTC.

This clone was seen only once. The chain is built from TRBV27 and TRBJ1-2, with unresolved D. The CDR3 runs 14 residues. Trimming took 5 bases from V and 3 from J, leaving 13 bases between them. Germline CDR1 and CDR2: MNHEY and SMNVEV (reference sequence). This CDR3 is CASSPEASHYGYTF. The CDR3 nucleotides read TGTGCCAGCAGTCCTGAGGCCAGCCACTATGGCTACACCTTC.

The V call is TRBV28, the J call TRBJ1-6; 7 positions agree with TRBD1. With 7 bases clipped from V and 6 bases from J, the junction kept 9 bases outside the gene matches. This CDR3 contains 15 residues. Germline assignment: CDR1 MDHEN and CDR2 SYDVKM. CDR3 in DNA: TGTGCCAGCAATAACCCCGGGACAGCTAATTCACCCCTCCACTTT. Its translation is CASNNPGTANSPLHF. The full variable domain, completed using reference TRBV28 and TRBJ1-6, is DVKVTQSSRYLVKRTGEKVFLECVQDMDHENMFWYRQDPGLGLRLIYFSYDVKMKEKGDIPEGYSVSREKKERFSLILESASTNQTSMYLCASNNPGTANSPLHFGNGTRLTVT.

The chain has TRBV4-2 and TRBJ2-7, with D tentatively TRBD2 (5 bases). V gave up 0 bases and J gave up 6 bases, with 15 bases separating them. CDR1 is LGHNA, CDR2 YNFKEQ, per germline. This CDR3 comprises 15 residues. The CDR3 protein is CASSQDSDPSGEQYF. In nucleotides, the CDR3 is TGTGCCAGCAGCCAAGACAGCGACCCGAGCGGCGAGCAGTACTTC.

J is TRBJ2-2 and V is TRBV7-3, with D possibly TRBD2 on 6 matching bases. V lost 5 bases, J lost 6 bases, and 13 bases lay in between. CDR1 is SGHTA, CDR2 FQGTGA, per germline. This CDR3 has 14 amino acids. In DNA form, the CDR3 reads TGTGCCAGCAGCCCCGGGAGTACTCCCGGGGAGCTGTTTTTT. This translates into CASSPGSTPGELFF.

The chain has TRBV28 and TRBJ2-7; D is unresolved. V was cut by 6 bases and J by 3 bases, with 9 bases left in between. The CDR3 runs 12 residues. Germline loops: CDR1 MDHEN, CDR2 SYDVKM. CDR3 bases: TGTGCCAGCAGCCTCACTTACTACGAGCAGTACTTC. This translates into CASSLTYYEQYF.

This chain connects TRBV11-2 to TRBJ2-7, with 7 nucleotides matching TRBD2. Losses at the gene ends were 2 bases for V and 1 base for J; bases not matched to a gene: 11. In germline, CDR1 is SGHAT, CDR2 FQNNGV. The CDR3 is made up of 17 amino acids. For the CDR3, the DNA is TGTGCCAGCAGCTTAACAAGGACTAGTATTGGGTCCTACGAGCAGTACTTC. Residues: CASSLTRTSIGSYEQYF. Drawing the rest from reference TRBV11-2 and TRBJ2-7, the complete variable domain is EAGVAQSPRYKIIEKRQSVAFWCNPISGHATLYWYQQILGQGPKLLIQFQNNGVVDDSQLPKDRFSAERLKGVDSTLKIQPAKLEDSAVYLCASSLTRTSIGSYEQYFGPGTRLTVT.

The V and J genes are TRBV28 and TRBJ2-1; the D gene is possibly TRBD2 (6 bases). V was trimmed by 6 bases and J by 4 bases, leaving 19 bases between them. The CDR3 is made up of 16 amino acids. Germline V gives CDR1 MDHEN, CDR2 SYDVKM. The CDR3 region is CASSHKERARYNEQFF. CDR3 bases: TGTGCCAGCAGCCACAAGGAGCGGGCGCGATACAATGAGCAGTTCTTC.

The chain's CDR3 is CASSFLRGRDNEQFF. The CDR3 region has the DNA TGTGCCAGCAGTTTTTTGAGGGGAAGGGACAATGAGCAGTTCTTC. This chain connects TRBV28 to TRBJ2-1; D may be TRBD1 or TRBD2 (5 bases each). The CDR3 sequence is 15 residues long. V dropped 3 bases and J dropped 5 bases, with 14 bases sitting between them. Germline-derived CDR1 and CDR2 are MDHEN and SYDVKM.

The chain couples TRBV4-2 to TRBJ2-3; 9 nucleotides align to TRBD1. Germline V gene sequence: CDR1 LGHNA, CDR2 YNFKEQ. V gave up 4 bases and J gave up 0 bases; unmatched junction bases: 11. The CDR3 loop spans 18 amino acids. The CDR3 DNA is TGTGCCAGCAGCCTCGGACAGGGGAGAGGGGCAAGCACAGATACGCAGTATTTT. Protein: CASSLGQGRGASTDTQYF.

This rearrangement joins TRBV10-3 to TRBJ1-1; D might be TRBD1 (5 bases). This CDR3 is 15 amino acids long. Trimming stripped 3 bases from V and 3 bases from J, with 14 bases between. The germline gives CDR1 ENHRY, CDR2 SYGVKD. This CDR3 reads CAISELGGVDTEAFF. The CDR3, as DNA: TGTGCCATCAGTGAATTGGGAGGGGTAGACACTGAAGCTTTCTTT.

The sample holds a few counts of this clone. The J gene is TRBJ2-7, the V gene TRBV6-5, with D uncertain. Trimming left V 4 bases short and J 1 base short, with 14 bases between. The CDR3 runs 15 residues. Germline CDR1 reads MNHEY; CDR2 reads SVGAGI. CDR3 residues: CASSSVYGSSYEQYF. In nucleotides, the CDR3 is TGTGCCAGCAGTTCGGTTTACGGATCATCCTACGAGCAGTACTTC.

The CDR3 sequence: CASSLGIWDRETDTQYF. The CDR3 DNA follows: TGTGCCAGCAGCTTAGGCATATGGGACAGGGAAACAGATACGCAGTATTTT. The V call is TRBV11-3, the J call TRBJ2-3; 9 nucleotides line up with TRBD1. Trimming cost V 1 base and J 3 bases; bases outside gene matches: 8. The germline V gene has CDR1 SGHNT and CDR2 YENEEA. The CDR3 covers 17 residues.

V and J are TRBV29-1 and TRBJ2-2; no reliable D call. V dropped 4 bases and J dropped 5 bases, with 11 bases sitting between them. This CDR3 has 13 amino acids. CDR1 and CDR2 (germline): SQVTM, ANQGSEA. The CDR3, as DNA: TGCAGCGTTGGCCCCGGACGGACCGGGGAGCTGTTTTTT. Amino acids: CSVGPGRTGELFF.

As DNA, the CDR3 is TGTGCCAGCAGCTTAACCAAAAACATTCAGTACTTC. The encoded protein is CASSLTKNIQYF. The chain couples TRBV11-2 to TRBJ2-4; D is unresolved. In germline, CDR1 is SGHAT, CDR2 FQNNGV. The length of the CDR3 is 12 residues. V lost 2 bases to trimming and J lost 2 bases, with 1 base between them.

The V and J genes are TRBV6-5 and TRBJ1-5; no firm D call. The CDR3 is 15 residues long. The V gene lost 4 bases and the J gene lost 4 bases, with 14 bases spanning the gap. Germline V gene sequence: CDR1 MNHEY, CDR2 SVGAGI. The CDR3 DNA sequence: TGTGCCAGCAGTTCCCATCCGGACGGTAATCAGCCCCAGCATTTT. Translating it yields CASSSHPDGNQPQHF.

This sequence joins TRBV19 and TRBJ2-2; no clear D gene. CDR1 and CDR2 (germline): LNHDA, SQIVND (reference sequence). The CDR3 is 14 amino acids. V was shortened by 3 bases and J by 5 bases, with 10 bases between the two germline ends. The CDR3 region is CASSMGSPTGELFF. CDR3 nucleotide sequence: TGTGCCAGTAGTATGGGCAGCCCGACCGGGGAGCTGTTTTTT. Full variable domain (rest looked up from reference TRBV19 and TRBJ2-2): DGGITQSPKYLFRKEGQNVTLSCEQNLNHDAMYWYRQDPGQGLRLIYYSQIVNDFQKGDIAEGYSVSREKKESFPLTVTSAQKNPTAFYLCASSMGSPTGELFFGEGSRLTVL.

The rearrangement joins TRBV7-2 to TRBJ2-7; D is ambiguous. CDR3 size: 13 residues. Germline values: CDR1 SGHTA, CDR2 FQGNSA. Trimming removed 5 bases from V and 2 bases from J, with 10 bases in between. The chain's CDR3 is CASSRTETYEQYF. DNA of the CDR3: TGTGCCAGCAGCCGCACAGAAACCTACGAGCAGTACTTC.

The gene calls are TRBV15 and TRBJ2-5; the D gene is possibly TRBD1 (5 bases). The V gene's germline CDR1 is LNHNV and CDR2 YYDKDF (reference sequence). The CDR3 spans 14 residues. Trimming took off 1 base at V and 3 bases at J, with 9 bases between the two ends. In nucleotides, the CDR3 is TGTGCCACCAGCAGAGGCCCCAGGGAAGAGACCCAGTACTTC. As protein: CATSRGPREETQYF.

This sequence joins TRBV7-8 and TRBJ2-7, with D tentatively TRBD1 (6 bases). This CDR3 has 15 residues. The ends were cut back, 1 base at V and 4 bases at J, with 14 bases in the middle. Germline V lookup: CDR1 SGHVS, CDR2 FQNEAQ. The CDR3 region is CASSLVGAAGYEQYF. For the CDR3, the DNA is TGTGCCAGCAGCTTAGTGGGGGCGGCAGGATACGAGCAGTACTTC.

V gene TRBV11-2 combines with J gene TRBJ2-1; the match to TRBD1 covers 10 bases. CDR1 SGHAT and CDR2 FQNNGV come from the germline V gene. The CDR3 contains 15 residues. J gave up 7 bases and V 5 bases, and 8 bases lay outside the gene matches. In DNA form, the CDR3 reads TGTGCCAGCAGCACCGGGACAGGGGACCGTAATGAGCAGTTCTTC. This sequence encodes CASSTGTGDRNEQFF.

The rearrangement joins TRBV5-1 to TRBJ2-2; no firm D call. This CDR3 region has 13 residues. V lost 5 bases and J lost 7, with 12 bases in between. Germline CDR1 reads SGHRS; CDR2 reads YFSETQ. The DNA for the CDR3 is TGCGCCAGCAGTTCCTCCCTGGGCGGGGAGCTGTTTTTT. This translates into CASSSSLGGELFF.